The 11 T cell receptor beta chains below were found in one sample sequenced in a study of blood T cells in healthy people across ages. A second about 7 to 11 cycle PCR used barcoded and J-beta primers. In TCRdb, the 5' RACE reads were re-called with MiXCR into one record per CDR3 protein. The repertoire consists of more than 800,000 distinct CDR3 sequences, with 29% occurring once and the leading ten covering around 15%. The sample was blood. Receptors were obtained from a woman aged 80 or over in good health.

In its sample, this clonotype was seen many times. CDR3 residues: CASSLGVSLNIQYF. The CDR3 DNA is TGTGCCAGCAGCTTAGGGGTTAGTTTAAACATTCAGTACTTC. The rearrangement links TRBV11-2 to TRBJ2-4; D ambiguous. The CDR3 length is 14 residues. The V and J ends lost 1 base and 6 bases respectively, with 10 bases between them. Germline V gene lookup returns CDR1 SGHAT and CDR2 FQNNGV.

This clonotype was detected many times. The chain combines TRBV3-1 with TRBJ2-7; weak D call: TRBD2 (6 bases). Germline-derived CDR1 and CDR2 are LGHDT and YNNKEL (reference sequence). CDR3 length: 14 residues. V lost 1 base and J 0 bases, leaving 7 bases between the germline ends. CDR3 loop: CASSQGLVSYEQYF. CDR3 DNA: TGTGCCAGCAGCCAAGGACTAGTCTCCTACGAGCAGTACTTC.

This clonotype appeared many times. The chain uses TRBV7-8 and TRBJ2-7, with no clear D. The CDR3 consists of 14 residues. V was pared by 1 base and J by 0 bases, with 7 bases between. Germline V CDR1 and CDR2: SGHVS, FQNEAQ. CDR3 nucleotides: TGTGCCAGCAGCTTAGGAGGAATCTCCTACGAGCAGTACTTC. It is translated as CASSLGGISYEQYF.

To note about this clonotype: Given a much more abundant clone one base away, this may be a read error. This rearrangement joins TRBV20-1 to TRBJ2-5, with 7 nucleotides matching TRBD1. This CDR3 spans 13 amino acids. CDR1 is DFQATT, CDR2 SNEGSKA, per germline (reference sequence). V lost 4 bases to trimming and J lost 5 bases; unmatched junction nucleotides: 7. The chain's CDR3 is CSANNRGSETQYF. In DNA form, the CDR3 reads TGCAGTGCTAATAACAGGGGTTCTGAGACCCAGTACTTC.

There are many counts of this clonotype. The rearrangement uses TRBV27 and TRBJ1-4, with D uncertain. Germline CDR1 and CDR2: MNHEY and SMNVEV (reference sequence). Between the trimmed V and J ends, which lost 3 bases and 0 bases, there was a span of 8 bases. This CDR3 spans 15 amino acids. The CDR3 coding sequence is TGTGCCAGCAGTTTGAGAGGCACAACTAATGAAAAACTGTTTTTT. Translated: CASSLRGTTNEKLFF.

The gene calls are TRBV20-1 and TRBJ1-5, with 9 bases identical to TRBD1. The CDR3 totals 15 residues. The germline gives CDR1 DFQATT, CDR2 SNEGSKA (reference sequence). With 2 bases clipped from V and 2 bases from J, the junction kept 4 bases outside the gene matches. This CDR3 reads CSARLQGAGNQPQHF. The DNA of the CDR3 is TGCAGTGCTAGATTACAGGGGGCCGGCAATCAGCCCCAGCATTTT.

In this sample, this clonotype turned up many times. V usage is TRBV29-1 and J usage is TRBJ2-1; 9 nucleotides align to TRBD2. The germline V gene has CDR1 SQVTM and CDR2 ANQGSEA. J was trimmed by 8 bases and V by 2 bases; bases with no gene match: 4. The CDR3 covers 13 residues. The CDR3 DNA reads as TGCAGCGTTGAATTGGCGGGGGGGCATGAGCAGTTCTTC. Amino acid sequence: CSVELAGGHEQFF.

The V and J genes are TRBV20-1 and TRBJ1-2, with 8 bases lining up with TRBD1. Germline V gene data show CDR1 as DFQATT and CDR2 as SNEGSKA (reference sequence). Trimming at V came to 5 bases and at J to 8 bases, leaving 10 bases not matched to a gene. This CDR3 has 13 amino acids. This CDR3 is CSALQGASGGYTF. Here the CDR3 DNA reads TGCAGTGCTCTTCAGGGGGCTTCAGGGGGCTACACCTTC.

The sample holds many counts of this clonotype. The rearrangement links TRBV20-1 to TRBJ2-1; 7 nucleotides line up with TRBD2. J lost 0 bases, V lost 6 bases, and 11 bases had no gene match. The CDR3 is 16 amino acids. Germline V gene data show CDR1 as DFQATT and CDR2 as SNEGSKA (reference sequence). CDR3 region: CSAWGGEPGSYNEQFF. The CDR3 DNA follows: TGCAGTGCCTGGGGGGGGGAGCCGGGCTCCTACAATGAGCAGTTCTTC.

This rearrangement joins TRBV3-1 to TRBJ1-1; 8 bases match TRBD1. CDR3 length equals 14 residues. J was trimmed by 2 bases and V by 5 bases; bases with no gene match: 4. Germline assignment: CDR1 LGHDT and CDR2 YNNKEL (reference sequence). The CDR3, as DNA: TGTGCCAGCAGCTTGACAGGGGATAACACTGAAGCTTTCTTT. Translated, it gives CASSLTGDNTEAFF.

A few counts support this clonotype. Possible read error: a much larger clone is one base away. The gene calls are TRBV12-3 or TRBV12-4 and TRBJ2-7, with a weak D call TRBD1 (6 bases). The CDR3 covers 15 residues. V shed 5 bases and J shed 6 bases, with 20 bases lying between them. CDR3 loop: CASSIMDSVRGEQYF. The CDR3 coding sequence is TGTGCCAGCAGTATCATGGACAGTGTAAGGGGCGAGCAGTACTTC.